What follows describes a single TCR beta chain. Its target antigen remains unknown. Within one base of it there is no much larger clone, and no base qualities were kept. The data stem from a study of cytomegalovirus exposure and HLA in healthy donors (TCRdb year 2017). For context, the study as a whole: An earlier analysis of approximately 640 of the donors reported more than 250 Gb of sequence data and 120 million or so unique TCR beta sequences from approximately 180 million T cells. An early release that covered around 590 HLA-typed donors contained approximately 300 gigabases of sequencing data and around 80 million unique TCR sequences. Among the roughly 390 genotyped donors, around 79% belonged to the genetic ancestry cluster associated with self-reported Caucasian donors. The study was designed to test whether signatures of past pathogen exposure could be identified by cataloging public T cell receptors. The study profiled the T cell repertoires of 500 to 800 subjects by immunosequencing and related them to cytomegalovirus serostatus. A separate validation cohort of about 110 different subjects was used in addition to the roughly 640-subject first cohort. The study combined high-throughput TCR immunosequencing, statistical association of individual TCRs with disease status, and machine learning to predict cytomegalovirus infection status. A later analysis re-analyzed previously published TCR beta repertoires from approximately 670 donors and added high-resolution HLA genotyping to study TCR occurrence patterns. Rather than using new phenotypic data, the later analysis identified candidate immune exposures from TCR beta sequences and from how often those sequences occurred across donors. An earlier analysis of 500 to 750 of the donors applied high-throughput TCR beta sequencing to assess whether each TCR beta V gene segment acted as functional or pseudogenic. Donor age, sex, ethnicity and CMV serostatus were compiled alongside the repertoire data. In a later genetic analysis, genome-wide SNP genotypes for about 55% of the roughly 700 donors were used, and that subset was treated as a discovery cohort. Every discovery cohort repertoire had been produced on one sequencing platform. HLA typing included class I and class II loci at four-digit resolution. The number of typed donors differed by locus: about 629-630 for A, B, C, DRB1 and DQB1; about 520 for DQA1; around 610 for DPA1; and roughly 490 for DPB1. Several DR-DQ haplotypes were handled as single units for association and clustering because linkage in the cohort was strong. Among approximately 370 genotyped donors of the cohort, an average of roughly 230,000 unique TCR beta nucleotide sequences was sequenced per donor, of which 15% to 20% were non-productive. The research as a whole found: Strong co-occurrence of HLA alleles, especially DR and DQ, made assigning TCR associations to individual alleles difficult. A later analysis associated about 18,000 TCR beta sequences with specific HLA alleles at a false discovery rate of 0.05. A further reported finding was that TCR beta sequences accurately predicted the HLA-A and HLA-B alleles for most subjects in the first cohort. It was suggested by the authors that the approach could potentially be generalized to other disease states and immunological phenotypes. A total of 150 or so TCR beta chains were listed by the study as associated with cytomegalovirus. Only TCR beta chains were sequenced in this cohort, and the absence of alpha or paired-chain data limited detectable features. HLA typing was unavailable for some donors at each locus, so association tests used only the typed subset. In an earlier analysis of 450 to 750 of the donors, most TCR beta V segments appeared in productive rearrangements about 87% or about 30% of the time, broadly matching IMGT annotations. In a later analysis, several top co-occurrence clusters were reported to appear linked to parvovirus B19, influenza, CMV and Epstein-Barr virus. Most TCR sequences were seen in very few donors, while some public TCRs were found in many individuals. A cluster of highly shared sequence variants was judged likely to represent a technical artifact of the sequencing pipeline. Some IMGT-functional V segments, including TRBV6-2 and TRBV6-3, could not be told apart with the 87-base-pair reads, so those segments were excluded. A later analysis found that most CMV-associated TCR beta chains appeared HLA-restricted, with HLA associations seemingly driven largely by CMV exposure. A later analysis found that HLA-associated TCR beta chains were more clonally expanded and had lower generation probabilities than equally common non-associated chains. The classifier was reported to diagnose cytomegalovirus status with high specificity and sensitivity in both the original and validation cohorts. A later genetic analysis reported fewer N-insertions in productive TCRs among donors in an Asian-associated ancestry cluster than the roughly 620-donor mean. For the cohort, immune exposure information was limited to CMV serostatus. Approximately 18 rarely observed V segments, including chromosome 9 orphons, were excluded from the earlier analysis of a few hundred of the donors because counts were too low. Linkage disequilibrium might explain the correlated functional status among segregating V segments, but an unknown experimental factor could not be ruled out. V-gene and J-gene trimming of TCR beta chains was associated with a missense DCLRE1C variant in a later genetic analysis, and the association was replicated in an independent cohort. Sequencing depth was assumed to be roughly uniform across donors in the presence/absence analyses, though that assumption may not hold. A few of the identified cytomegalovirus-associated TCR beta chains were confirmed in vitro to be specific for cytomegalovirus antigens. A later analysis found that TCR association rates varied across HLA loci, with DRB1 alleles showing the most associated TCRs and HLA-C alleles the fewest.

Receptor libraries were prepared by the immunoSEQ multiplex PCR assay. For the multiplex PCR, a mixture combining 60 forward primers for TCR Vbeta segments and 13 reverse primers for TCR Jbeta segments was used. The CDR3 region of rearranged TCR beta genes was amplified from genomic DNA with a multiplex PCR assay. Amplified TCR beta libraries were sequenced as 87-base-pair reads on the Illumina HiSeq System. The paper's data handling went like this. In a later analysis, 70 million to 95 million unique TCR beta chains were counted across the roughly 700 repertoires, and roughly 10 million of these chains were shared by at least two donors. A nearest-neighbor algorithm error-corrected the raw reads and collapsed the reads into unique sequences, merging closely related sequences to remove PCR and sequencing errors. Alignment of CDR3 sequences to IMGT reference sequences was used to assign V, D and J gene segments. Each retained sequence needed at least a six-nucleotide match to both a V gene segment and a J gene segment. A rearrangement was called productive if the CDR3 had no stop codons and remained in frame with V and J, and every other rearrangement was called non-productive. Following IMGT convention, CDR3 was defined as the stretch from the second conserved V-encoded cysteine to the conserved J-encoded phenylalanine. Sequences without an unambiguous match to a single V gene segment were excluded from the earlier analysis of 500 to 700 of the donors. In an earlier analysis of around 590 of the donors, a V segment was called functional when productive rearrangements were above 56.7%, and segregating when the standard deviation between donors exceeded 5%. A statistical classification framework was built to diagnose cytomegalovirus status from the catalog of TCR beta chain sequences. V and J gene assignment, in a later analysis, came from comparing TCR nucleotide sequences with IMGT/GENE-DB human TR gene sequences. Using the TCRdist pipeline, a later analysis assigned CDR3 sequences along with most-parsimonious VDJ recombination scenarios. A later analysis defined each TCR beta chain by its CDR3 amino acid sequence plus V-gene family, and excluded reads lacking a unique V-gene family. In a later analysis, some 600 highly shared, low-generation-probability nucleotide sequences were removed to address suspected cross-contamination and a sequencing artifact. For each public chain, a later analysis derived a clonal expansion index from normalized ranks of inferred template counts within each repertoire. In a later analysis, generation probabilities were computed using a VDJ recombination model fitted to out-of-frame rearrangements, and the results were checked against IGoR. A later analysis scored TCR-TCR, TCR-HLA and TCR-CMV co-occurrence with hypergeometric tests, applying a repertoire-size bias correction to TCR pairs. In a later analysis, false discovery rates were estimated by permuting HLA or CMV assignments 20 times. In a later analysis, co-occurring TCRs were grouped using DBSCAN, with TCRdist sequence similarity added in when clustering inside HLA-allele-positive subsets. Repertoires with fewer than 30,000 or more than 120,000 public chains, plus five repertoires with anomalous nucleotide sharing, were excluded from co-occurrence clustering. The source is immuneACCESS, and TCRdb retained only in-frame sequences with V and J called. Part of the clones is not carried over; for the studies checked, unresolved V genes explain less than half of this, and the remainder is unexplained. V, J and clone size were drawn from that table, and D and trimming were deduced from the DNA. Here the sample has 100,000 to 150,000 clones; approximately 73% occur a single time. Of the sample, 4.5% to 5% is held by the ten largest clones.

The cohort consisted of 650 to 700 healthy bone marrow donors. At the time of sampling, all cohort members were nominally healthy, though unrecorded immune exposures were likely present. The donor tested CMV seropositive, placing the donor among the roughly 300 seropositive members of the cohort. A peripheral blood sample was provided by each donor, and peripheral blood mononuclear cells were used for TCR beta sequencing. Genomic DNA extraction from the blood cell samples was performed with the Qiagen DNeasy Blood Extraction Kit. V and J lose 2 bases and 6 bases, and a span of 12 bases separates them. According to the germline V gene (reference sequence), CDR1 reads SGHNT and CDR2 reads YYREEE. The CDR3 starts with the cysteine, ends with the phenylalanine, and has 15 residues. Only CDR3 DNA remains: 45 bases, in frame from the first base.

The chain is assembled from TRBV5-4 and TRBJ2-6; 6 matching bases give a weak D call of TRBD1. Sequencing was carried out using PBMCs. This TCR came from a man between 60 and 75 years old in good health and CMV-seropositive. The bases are TGTGCCAGCAGCTTACAGGGCTCCTTGGCCAACGTCCTGACTTTC. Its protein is CASSLQGSLANVLTF. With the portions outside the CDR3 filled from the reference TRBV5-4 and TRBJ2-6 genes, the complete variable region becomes ETGVTQSPTHLIKTRGQQVTLRCSSQSGHNTVSWYQQALGQGPQFIFQYYREEENGRGNFPPRFSGLQFPNYSSELNVNALELDDSALYLCASSLQGSLANVLTFGAGSRLTVL.